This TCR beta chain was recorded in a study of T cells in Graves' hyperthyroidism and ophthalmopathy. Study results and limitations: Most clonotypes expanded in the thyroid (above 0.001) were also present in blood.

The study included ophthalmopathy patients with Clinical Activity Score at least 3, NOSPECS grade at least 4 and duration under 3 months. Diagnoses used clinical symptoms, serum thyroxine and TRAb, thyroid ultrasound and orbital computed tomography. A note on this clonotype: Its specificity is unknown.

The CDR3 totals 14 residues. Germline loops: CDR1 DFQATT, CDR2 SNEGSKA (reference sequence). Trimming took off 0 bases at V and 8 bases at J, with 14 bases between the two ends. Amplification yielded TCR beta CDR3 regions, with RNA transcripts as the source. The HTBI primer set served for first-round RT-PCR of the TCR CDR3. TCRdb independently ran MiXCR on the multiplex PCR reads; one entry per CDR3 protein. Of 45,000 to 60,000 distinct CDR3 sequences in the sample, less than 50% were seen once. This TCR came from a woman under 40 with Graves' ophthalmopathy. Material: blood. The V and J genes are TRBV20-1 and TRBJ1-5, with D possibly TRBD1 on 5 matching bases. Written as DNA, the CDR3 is TGCAGTGCTAGAGACGGGACTACGACTAAGCCCCAGCATTTT. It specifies CSARDGTTTKPQHF.